Shown below are 22 T cell receptor beta chains from a single sample sequenced in a study of blood T cell repertoires in COVID-19. The assay was immunoSEQ multiplex PCR, and TCRdb's table has in-frame clones only and misses some. The table shows more than 200,000 clones, with 82% occurring only once. The sequenced material came from peripheral blood. These receptors were obtained from a woman aged 80 or over with active or convalescent COVID-19.

The chain recombines TRBV2 with TRBJ1-4; 8 bases agree with TRBD1. J gave up 5 bases and V 1 base, and 9 bases lay outside the gene matches. CDR1 and CDR2 (germline): SNHLY, FYNNEI. The CDR3 extends over 17 amino acids. The DNA for the CDR3 is TGTGCCAGCAGTGAAGGGGTCGGGACAGGTCGCAATGAAAAACTGTTTTTT. Encoded protein: CASSEGVGTGRNEKLFF.

V gene TRBV5-1 combines with J gene TRBJ2-2; the D is unclear. There are 15 residues in the CDR3. Germline assignment: CDR1 SGHRS and CDR2 YFSETQ. V was clipped by 1 base and J by 4 bases, with 11 bases between them. CDR3 coding DNA: TGCGCCAGCAGCTTGAACGCCAGGTCCACCGGGGAGCTGTTTTTT. Residues: CASSLNARSTGELFF.

Written as DNA, the CDR3 is TGTGCCAGTAGTATTCAGGGGGCATCCTATAATTCACCCCTCCACTTT. Translation: CASSIQGASYNSPLHF. The chain couples TRBV19 to TRBJ1-6, with TRBD1 matching over 8 bases. J gave up 1 base and V 3 bases, and 2 bases lay outside the gene matches. Germline lookup yields CDR1 LNHDA and CDR2 SQIVND (reference sequence). This CDR3 has 16 residues.

This clone appeared a few times. The V call is TRBV21-1, the J call TRBJ1-2; no DNA check was done on the table's D call, TRBD1. TRBV21-1 is listed as a pseudogene. CDR3 length: 17 residues. The CDR3, as DNA: TGTGCCAGCAGCAAAAGGGGCGGACCGGAGAGTAACTATGGCTACACCTTC. Translated, it gives CASSKRGGPESNYGYTF.

CDR3 coding DNA: TGTGCCAGCAGCCTCGACTCGGATGAGCAGTTCTTC. Amino acid sequence: CASSLDSDEQFF. The V and J genes are TRBV3-1 (or the pseudogene TRBV3-2) and TRBJ2-1; D unresolved. Germline loops: CDR1 LGHDT, CDR2 YNNKEL (reference sequence). The ends were cut back, 4 bases at V and 8 bases at J, with 9 bases in the middle. The CDR3 sequence is 12 residues long.

The rearrangement joins TRBV3-1 (or the pseudogene TRBV3-2) to TRBJ2-1; tentative D call: TRBD1 (6 bases). The V gene lost 4 bases and the J gene lost 7 bases, with 17 bases spanning the gap. Per germline, CDR1 LGHDT and CDR2 YNNKEL (reference sequence). This CDR3 is built from 15 residues. Here the CDR3 reads CASSPTGIRQNEQFF. The CDR3 nucleotides read TGTGCCAGCAGCCCTACAGGGATCCGTCAGAATGAGCAGTTCTTC.

In nucleotides, the CDR3 is TGTGCCAGCAGTTACACGCGGACAGGGGGCAACATTCAGTACTTC. It is translated as CASSYTRTGGNIQYF. The chain carries TRBV6-5 and TRBJ2-4, with 11 bases aligning to TRBD1. Germline loops: CDR1 MNHEY, CDR2 SVGAGI. The CDR3 totals 15 residues. Trimming removed 2 bases from V and 7 bases from J; junction bases left unmatched: 4.

J is TRBJ1-1 and V is TRBV18; 12 bases line up with TRBD1. CDR3 length: 16 residues. J was trimmed by 0 bases and V by 3 bases; bases with no gene match: 2. Germline CDR1 is KGHSH and CDR2 is LQKENI. The CDR3 reads CASSPGTGGLNTEAFF. The CDR3 DNA is TGTGCCAGCTCACCCGGGACAGGGGGCCTGAACACTGAAGCTTTCTTT.

The chain combines TRBV5-6 with TRBJ2-5; 7 bases agree with TRBD2. Germline trimming cut 4 bases from V and 5 bases from J; bases unmatched to any gene: 8. The CDR3 sequence is 14 residues long. The V gene's germline CDR1 is SGHDT and CDR2 YYEEEE. CDR3 bases: TGTGCCAGCAGCCAAGGACTAGTCTTGGAGACCCAGTACTTC. Encoded protein: CASSQGLVLETQYF.

This chain joins TRBV9 and TRBJ1-3; no firm D call. Germline-derived CDR1 and CDR2 are SGDLS and YYNGEE. V was cut by 4 bases and J by 0 bases, with 17 bases left in between. The CDR3 sequence is 17 residues long. The DNA for the CDR3 is TGTGCCAGCAGCCTCTCTGGCGGGCGAAGCTCTGGAAACACCATATATTTT. Its protein product is CASSLSGGRSSGNTIYF.

J is TRBJ2-7 and V is TRBV15, with a tentative D call TRBD2 (6 bases). CDR1 LNHNV and CDR2 YYDKDF come from the germline V gene (reference sequence). Trimming cost V 1 base and J 1 base, with 11 bases left between them. CDR3 size: 15 residues. For the CDR3, the DNA is TGTGCCACCAGCAGAGGGGGCGGGGTATCCTACGAGCAGTACTTC. Encoded protein: CATSRGGGVSYEQYF.

The V gene is TRBV27, the J gene TRBJ2-3; TRBD2 aligns across 11 bases. Germline trimming cut 5 bases from V and 8 bases from J; bases unmatched to any gene: 9. The CDR3 extends over 15 amino acids. CDR1 is MNHEY and CDR2 is SMNVEV in the germline V gene (reference sequence). The CDR3 DNA sequence: TGTGCCAGCAGTCCGCCGGGACTAGCGGTCGGTACGCAGTATTTT. This codes for CASSPPGLAVGTQYF.

The V and J genes are TRBV5-1 and TRBJ2-4; D is possibly TRBD1 (6 bases). The CDR3 is 15 residues long. Germline assignment: CDR1 SGHRS and CDR2 YFSETQ. The V gene lost 2 bases and the J gene lost 2 bases, with 11 bases spanning the gap. The CDR3 loop is CASSLGGETKNIQYF. The CDR3 region has the DNA TGCGCCAGCAGCTTAGGGGGAGAAACCAAAAACATTCAGTACTTC. The whole variable domain, filled in from reference TRBV5-1 and TRBJ2-4, reads KAGVTQTPRYLIKTRGQQVTLSCSPISGHRSVSWYQQTPGQGLQFLFEYFSETQRNKGNFPGRFSGRQFSNSRSEMNVSTLELGDSALYLCASSLGGETKNIQYFGAGTRLSVL.

This clone was observed a few times. The chain joins TRBV7-8 to TRBJ1-1, with D possibly TRBD1 on 6 matching bases. The CDR3 has 14 amino acids. Germline values: CDR1 SGHVS, CDR2 FQNEAQ. V was cut by 5 bases and J by 0 bases, with 10 bases left in between. The CDR3 is CASSPQGMNTEAFF. The CDR3 coding sequence is TGTGCCAGCAGCCCCCAGGGGATGAACACTGAAGCTTTCTTT.

The genes are TRBV2 and TRBJ2-2, with 8 bases that match TRBD2. Germline assignment: CDR1 SNHLY and CDR2 FYNNEI. The trim removed 6 bases at V and 6 bases at J, leaving 6 bases unmatched. This CDR3 comprises 14 residues. The CDR3 bases are TGTGCCAGCAGCGACCGGGGGGGGCCCGGGGAGCTGTTTTTT. Protein product: CASSDRGGPGELFF.

This rearrangement joins TRBV3-1 (or the pseudogene TRBV3-2) to TRBJ1-1; D gene ambiguous. Trimming cost V 2 bases and J 4 bases, with 8 bases left between them. In germline, CDR1 is LGHDT, CDR2 YNNKEL (reference sequence). The CDR3 length is 13 residues. In nucleotides, the CDR3 is TGTGCCAGCAGCCAACTTTTGTCCACTGAAGCTTTCTTT. Amino acids: CASSQLLSTEAFF.

This chain joins TRBV3-1 (or the pseudogene TRBV3-2) and TRBJ2-7, with D perhaps matching TRBD2 (6 bases). The V and J ends lost 1 base and 2 bases respectively, with 9 bases between them. The CDR3 runs to 14 residues. CDR1 LGHDT and CDR2 YNNKEL come from the germline V gene (reference sequence). The CDR3 DNA follows: TGTGCCAGCAGCCAAGGACTAGGGGCCTACGAGCAGTACTTC. Translating it yields CASSQGLGAYEQYF.

For the CDR3, the DNA is TGTGCCAGCAGCCCGCGGACAGCGAACACCGGGGAGCTGTTTTTT. It translates to CASSPRTANTGELFF. The rearrangement uses TRBV7-9 and TRBJ2-2; tentative D call: TRBD1 (6 bases). V lost 5 bases and J lost 0, with 10 bases in between. Germline CDR1 SEHNR, CDR2 FQNEAQ (reference sequence). This CDR3 is 15 amino acids long.

The V and J genes are TRBV3-1 (or the pseudogene TRBV3-2) and TRBJ2-5; TRBD1 matches 10 bases. This CDR3 has 17 residues. Germline CDR1 and CDR2: LGHDT and YNNKEL (reference sequence). The V segment lost 4 bases and the J segment 4 bases; nucleotides outside the gene matches: 12. CDR3 nucleotide sequence: TGTGCCAGCAGCCTAGCGGTCGGGACAGGGGTCCCAGAGACCCAGTACTTC. This sequence encodes CASSLAVGTGVPETQYF.

The rearrangement links TRBV5-1 to TRBJ2-2, with 9 bases lining up with TRBD2. The CDR3 consists of 16 residues. V gave up 0 bases and J gave up 5 bases; unmatched junction bases: 5. CDR1 is SGHRS and CDR2 is YFSETQ in the germline V gene. Written as DNA, the CDR3 is TGCGCCAGCAGCTTGGTGGTTAGCGGGGGTACCGGGGAGCTGTTTTTT. This sequence encodes CASSLVVSGGTGELFF.

V usage is TRBV21-1 and J usage is TRBJ1-2. TRBV21-1 is described as a pseudogene. This CDR3 is 19 amino acids long. Here the CDR3 DNA reads TGTGCCAGCAAGGATACCAGTCGTGGGATTGGGGGAGGCTACTATGGCTACACCTTC. Translation gives CASKDTSRGIGGGYYGYTF.

The chain joins TRBV27 to TRBJ2-2; possibly TRBD1 for D (5 bases). Trimming took 2 bases from V and 5 from J, leaving 15 bases between them. The CDR3 sequence is 16 residues long. Germline V lookup: CDR1 MNHEY, CDR2 SMNVEV (reference sequence). CDR3 DNA: TGTGCCAGCAGTTTACTGCAGGGTCTCATAACCGGGGAGCTGTTTTTT. Translating gives CASSLLQGLITGELFF.